These 27 T cell receptor beta chains were all obtained from the same sample, sequenced in a study of OX40 agonist ivuxolimab in advanced cancers. Libraries were built with the immunoSEQ multiplex PCR assay. The table was pulled from immuneACCESS by TCRdb, which kept in-frame rearrangements only. Such tables lose some clones; where checked, under half of the loss comes from unresolved V genes, and the rest has no known cause. The sample table holds tens of thousands of clones, of which 90% to 95% were seen once. The ten largest clones represent roughly 2.5% of the sample. Sequenced material: CD4+ or CD8+ T cells sorted from blood, taken in a trial of the OX40 agonist ivuxolimab. All receptors come from an adult with an advanced solid tumor such as melanoma, head and neck, liver or kidney cancer.

The chain is built from TRBV27 and TRBJ2-1, with unresolved D. V was shortened by 5 bases and J by 0 bases, with 17 bases between the two germline ends. Germline values: CDR1 MNHEY, CDR2 SMNVEV (reference sequence). The CDR3 extends over 17 amino acids. CDR3 protein: CASSPPMALRSYNEQFF. The CDR3 region has the DNA TGTGCCAGCAGTCCCCCTATGGCCTTACGCTCCTACAATGAGCAGTTCTTC.

This chain uses TRBV28 with TRBJ2-2; D remains ambiguous. In germline, CDR1 is MDHEN, CDR2 SYDVKM. The V gene lost 2 bases and the J gene lost 7 bases, with 11 bases spanning the gap. There are 14 residues in the CDR3. The CDR3 is CASSLPLVFGELFF. The DNA of the CDR3 is TGTGCCAGCAGTTTACCCTTAGTTTTCGGGGAGCTGTTTTTT.

The gene calls are TRBV18 and TRBJ2-1; tentative D call: TRBD2 (5 bases). The germline CDR1 and CDR2 sequences are KGHSH and LQKENI. Trimming left V 0 bases short and J 7 bases short, with 7 bases between. The length of the CDR3 is 13 residues. The CDR3 DNA reads as TGTGCCAGCTCACCACCAGGGAGAAATGAGCAGTTCTTC. As protein: CASSPPGRNEQFF.

This clone was detected only once. The CDR3 loop is CASGRGADTQYF. CDR3 DNA: TGTGCCAGCGGGAGGGGTGCAGATACGCAGTATTTT. The chain has TRBV19 and TRBJ2-3; 8 nucleotides match TRBD2. Losses at the gene ends were 9 bases for V and 4 bases for J; bases not matched to a gene: 3. Germline CDR1 reads LNHDA; CDR2 reads SQIVND (reference sequence). The CDR3 extends over 12 amino acids.

This chain uses TRBV19 with TRBJ1-2; D is ambiguous. Germline V gene lookup returns CDR1 LNHDA and CDR2 SQIVND (reference sequence). The V end was cut by 1 base, the J end by 2 bases, with 14 bases between. The CDR3 has 16 amino acids. CDR3 DNA: TGTGCCAGTAGTATAGGGACGGCAGGTCTCAACTATGGCTACACCTTC. This sequence encodes CASSIGTAGLNYGYTF.

This rearrangement joins TRBV19 to TRBJ2-7, with 12 positions matching TRBD2. The CDR3 sequence is 15 residues long. CDR1 is LNHDA and CDR2 is SQIVND in the germline V gene (reference sequence). V gave up 5 bases and J gave up 5 bases; unmatched junction bases: 7. CDR3 nucleotide sequence: TGTGCCAGTAGTGGCCAGGGACTAGCGGGCGACGAGCAGTACTTC. Translated: CASSGQGLAGDEQYF. Together with reference TRBV19 and TRBJ2-7, the CDR3 gives the full variable domain: DGGITQSPKYLFRKEGQNVTLSCEQNLNHDAMYWYRQDPGQGLRLIYYSQIVNDFQKGDIAEGYSVSREKKESFPLTVTSAQKNPTAFYLCASSGQGLAGDEQYFGPGTRLTVT.

The chain links TRBV2 to TRBJ2-3; D may be TRBD2 (7 bases). This CDR3 is built from 16 residues. Trimming left V 5 bases short and J 1 base short, with 16 bases between. Looked up from germline, CDR1 is SNHLY and CDR2 is FYNNEI. The CDR3 nucleotides read TGTGCCAGCAGTCCTCTTGGGGGGGCCGGCACAGATACGCAGTATTTT. This encodes CASSPLGGAGTDTQYF.

The chain employs TRBV5-4 and TRBJ2-5; TRBD2 matches 10 bases. Per germline, CDR1 SGHNT and CDR2 YYREEE (reference sequence). J lost 5 bases, V lost 4 bases, and 14 bases had no gene match. The CDR3 runs to 17 residues. The CDR3: CASSPVFSSGGRETQYF. The CDR3 bases are TGTGCCAGCAGCCCCGTTTTTTCTAGCGGGGGAAGGGAGACCCAGTACTTC.

V and J are TRBV29-1 and TRBJ2-1; a weak D match, TRBD2 (6 bases). CDR3 size: 14 residues. Trimming removed 8 bases from V and 0 bases from J, with 14 bases in between. Germline-derived CDR1 and CDR2 are SQVTM and ANQGSEA. CDR3 loop: CSSGTSRSYNEQFF. The CDR3 region has the DNA TGCAGCTCGGGGACTTCCCGCTCCTACAATGAGCAGTTCTTC.

The chain is built from TRBV5-1 and TRBJ2-2; D remains unclear. There are 15 residues in the CDR3. The V gene's germline CDR1 is SGHRS and CDR2 YFSETQ. V lost 4 bases and J lost 6, with 16 bases in between. CDR3 DNA sequence: TGCGCCAGCAGCCCTCCCCTGAGTGGGGCCGGGGAGCTGTTTTTT. This gives the protein CASSPPLSGAGELFF. Full variable domain (remainder filled in from reference TRBV5-1 and TRBJ2-2): KAGVTQTPRYLIKTRGQQVTLSCSPISGHRSVSWYQQTPGQGLQFLFEYFSETQRNKGNFPGRFSGRQFSNSRSEMNVSTLELGDSALYLCASSPPLSGAGELFFGEGSRLTVL.

This chain connects TRBV6-1 to TRBJ1-2; no clear D gene. Deletions cut 6 bases from V and 4 bases from J, with 9 bases between. The germline V gene encodes CDR1 MNHNS and CDR2 SASEGT. The CDR3 runs 12 residues. Written as DNA, the CDR3 is TGTGCCAGCAGGACAATCCCCTATGGCTACACCTTC. Its translation: CASRTIPYGYTF.

V gene TRBV18 combines with J gene TRBJ2-5; 8 bases map to TRBD1. J was trimmed by 0 bases and V by 1 base; bases with no gene match: 1. The CDR3 length is 15 residues. The V gene's germline CDR1 is KGHSH and CDR2 LQKENI. The CDR3 DNA is TGTGCCAGCTCACCACGGACAGGGAACCAAGAGACCCAGTACTTC. Amino acids: CASSPRTGNQETQYF.

V is TRBV28 and J is TRBJ1-3; the D is unclear. Germline V gives CDR1 MDHEN, CDR2 SYDVKM. The CDR3 has 14 amino acids. Trimming pared 3 bases from V and 0 bases from J, leaving 6 bases between. CDR3 sequence: CASSFESSGNTIYF. The CDR3 DNA reads as TGTGCCAGCAGTTTCGAAAGCTCTGGAAACACCATATATTTT.

This chain joins TRBV27 and TRBJ2-5, with D possibly matching TRBD2 (7 bases). Germline-derived CDR1 and CDR2 are MNHEY and SMNVEV (reference sequence). V gave up 6 bases and J gave up 5 bases, with 16 bases separating them. The CDR3 covers 14 residues. In DNA form, the CDR3 reads TGTGCCAGCAGGACTCACGGGGGGCGTGAGACCCAGTACTTC. Translation: CASRTHGGRETQYF.

The chain couples TRBV5-4 to TRBJ2-7; D possibly matches TRBD1 or TRBD2 (5 bases each). CDR1 is SGHNT and CDR2 is YYREEE in the germline V gene (reference sequence). Trimming stripped 5 bases from V and 0 bases from J, with 15 bases between. This CDR3 comprises 15 residues. CDR3 loop: CASSSEGRSSYEQYF. The CDR3 bases are TGTGCCAGCAGTTCTGAGGGGCGAAGCTCCTACGAGCAGTACTTC.

The count of this clone is one. The chain uses TRBV5-1 and TRBJ1-1, with D perhaps matching TRBD1 (6 bases). This CDR3 has 14 residues. The germline CDR1 and CDR2 sequences are SGHRS and YFSETQ. V lost 5 bases, J lost 4 bases, and 15 bases lay in between. The CDR3 nucleotides are TGCGCCAGCAGGAACCCCAGGGGCAGCACTGAAGCTTTCTTT. It codes for CASRNPRGSTEAFF. The full variable domain, rest sourced from reference TRBV5-1 and TRBJ1-1, is KAGVTQTPRYLIKTRGQQVTLSCSPISGHRSVSWYQQTPGQGLQFLFEYFSETQRNKGNFPGRFSGRQFSNSRSEMNVSTLELGDSALYLCASRNPRGSTEAFFGQGTRLTVV.

The gene calls are TRBV7-3 and TRBJ2-2; 8 bases are a match to TRBD1. Germline assignment: CDR1 SGHTA and CDR2 FQGTGA. This CDR3 has 15 residues. The V and J ends lost 5 bases and 0 bases, in that order; junction bases with no gene match: 2. CDR3 protein: CASSPGGTNTGELFF. CDR3 coding DNA: TGTGCCAGCAGCCCAGGGGGCACGAACACCGGGGAGCTGTTTTTT.

The genes are TRBV4-1 and TRBJ2-5; D unresolved. The CDR3 contains 14 residues. The germline V and J ends were trimmed by 3 bases and 0 bases, with 8 bases remaining between them. In germline, CDR1 is MGHRA, CDR2 YSYEKL. DNA of the CDR3: TGCGCCAGCAGCCATACACAATACCAAGAGACCCAGTACTTC. Its protein is CASSHTQYQETQYF.

This chain connects TRBV19 to TRBJ2-7; TRBD1 aligns across 7 bases. V was clipped by 3 bases and J by 12 bases; unmatched bases: 11. The length of the CDR3 is 13 residues. Per germline, CDR1 LNHDA and CDR2 SQIVND (reference sequence). CDR3 sequence (DNA): TGTGCCAGTAGTATTATGTTTCCGGACAGGTTGTACTTC. This gives the protein CASSIMFPDRLYF.

The chain recombines TRBV11-2 with TRBJ2-1; D call uncertain. Deletions cut 1 base from V and 9 bases from J, with 13 bases between. Per germline, CDR1 SGHAT and CDR2 FQNNGV. This CDR3 is built from 14 residues. The CDR3 DNA reads as TGTGCCAGCAGCTTAGCCGGCCCTTTGGGTGAGCAGTTCTTC. This gives the protein CASSLAGPLGEQFF.

In its sample, this clone was seen once. J is TRBJ2-3 and V is TRBV30; no definite D call. The CDR3 has 13 amino acids. V was shortened by 5 bases and J by 5 bases, with 14 bases between the two germline ends. Germline CDR1 is GTSNPN and CDR2 is SVGIG (reference sequence). In nucleotides, the CDR3 is TGTGCCTGGCGTAGGTTTAGTAAAGATACGCAGTATTTT. Protein: CAWRRFSKDTQYF. Based on the CDR3 plus reference TRBV30 and TRBJ2-3, the full variable domain is SQTIHQWPATLVQPVGSPLSLECTVEGTSNPNLYWYRQAAGRGLQLLFYSVGIGQISSEVPQNLSASRPQDRQFILSSKKLLLSDSGFYLCAWRRFSKDTQYFGPGTRLTVL.

This clone was seen a single time. V usage is TRBV2 and J usage is TRBJ1-2; 7 positions agree with TRBD1. V gave up 2 bases and J gave up 5 bases; unmatched junction bases: 5. CDR3 length equals 14 residues. Per germline, CDR1 SNHLY and CDR2 FYNNEI. CDR3 sequence reads: CASSELGGRYGYTF. The CDR3 coding sequence is TGTGCCAGCAGTGAACTAGGGGGCAGGTATGGCTACACCTTC.

This chain uses TRBV27 with TRBJ2-1; 10 nucleotides match TRBD1. V trimming: 3 bases; J trimming: 10 bases; junction bases outside the gene matches: 9. This CDR3 contains 15 residues. Germline V CDR1 and CDR2: MNHEY, SMNVEV (reference sequence). CDR3 region: CASSFGGTGVVEQFF. For the CDR3, the DNA is TGTGCCAGCAGTTTTGGCGGGACAGGGGTCGTCGAGCAGTTCTTC.

The chain recombines TRBV19 with TRBJ2-2; D is possibly TRBD1 (5 bases). This CDR3 contains 14 residues. V lost 4 bases to trimming and J lost 2 bases, with 8 bases between them. CDR1 and CDR2 (germline): LNHDA, SQIVND (reference sequence). DNA of the CDR3: TGTGCCAGTAGTACCAGGGCTAACACCGGGGAGCTGTTTTTT. The encoded protein is CASSTRANTGELFF. The full variable domain, in which reference TRBV19 and TRBJ2-2 provide the parts outside the CDR3, is DGGITQSPKYLFRKEGQNVTLSCEQNLNHDAMYWYRQDPGQGLRLIYYSQIVNDFQKGDIAEGYSVSREKKESFPLTVTSAQKNPTAFYLCASSTRANTGELFFGEGSRLTVL.

This chain links TRBV19 with TRBJ2-4, with D possibly matching TRBD2 (5 bases). This CDR3 comprises 17 residues. V was shortened by 3 bases and J by 0 bases, with 15 bases between the two germline ends. Germline CDR1 LNHDA, CDR2 SQIVND (reference sequence). The CDR3: CASSIGGGRLAKNIQYF. CDR3 bases: TGTGCCAGTAGTATCGGAGGTGGAAGACTAGCCAAAAACATTCAGTACTTC.

V usage is TRBV9 and J usage is TRBJ2-3; D is uncertain. This CDR3 is 16 amino acids long. Trimming removed 0 bases from V and 1 base from J, with 12 bases in between. Germline V gene data show CDR1 as SGDLS and CDR2 as YYNGEE. The CDR3 DNA is TGTGCCAGCAGCGTAGATCCCCTAAGGGGCACAGATACGCAGTATTTT. As protein: CASSVDPLRGTDTQYF.

The chain employs TRBV4-2 and TRBJ2-2, with TRBD2 matching over 14 bases. Germline-derived CDR1 and CDR2 are LGHNA and YNFKEQ. This CDR3 comprises 19 residues. Trimming removed 0 bases from V and 6 bases from J; junction bases left unmatched: 9. In nucleotides, the CDR3 is TGTGCCAGCAGCCAAGAGGCACCGGGACTAGCGGGAGTTCCCGGGGAGCTGTTTTTT. This encodes CASSQEAPGLAGVPGELFF.